This TCR beta chain is from a study of yellow fever vaccine responses in identical twins. Via MiXCR, TCRdb re-called the RT-PCR reads, giving one row per CDR3 protein. The data hold a few thousand distinct CDR3 sequences, with about four fifths observed a single time. Germline CDR1 reads SGHAT; CDR2 reads FQDESV (reference sequence). V lost 5 bases and J lost 4, with 15 bases in between. The CDR3 is made up of 15 amino acids. The chain employs TRBV11-1 and TRBJ2-1; D gene uncertain. The clonotype originates from a woman aged 18-29 years who received the yellow fever vaccine. This specimen consisted of T cells from blood (PBMCs), unsorted or a sorted subset (not recorded which), obtained before or after yellow fever vaccination (not recorded which). The CDR3 coding sequence is TGTGCCAGCAGCCACAGCCTAGGCTATTACAATGAGCAGTTCTTC. This codes for CASSHSLGYYNEQFF.